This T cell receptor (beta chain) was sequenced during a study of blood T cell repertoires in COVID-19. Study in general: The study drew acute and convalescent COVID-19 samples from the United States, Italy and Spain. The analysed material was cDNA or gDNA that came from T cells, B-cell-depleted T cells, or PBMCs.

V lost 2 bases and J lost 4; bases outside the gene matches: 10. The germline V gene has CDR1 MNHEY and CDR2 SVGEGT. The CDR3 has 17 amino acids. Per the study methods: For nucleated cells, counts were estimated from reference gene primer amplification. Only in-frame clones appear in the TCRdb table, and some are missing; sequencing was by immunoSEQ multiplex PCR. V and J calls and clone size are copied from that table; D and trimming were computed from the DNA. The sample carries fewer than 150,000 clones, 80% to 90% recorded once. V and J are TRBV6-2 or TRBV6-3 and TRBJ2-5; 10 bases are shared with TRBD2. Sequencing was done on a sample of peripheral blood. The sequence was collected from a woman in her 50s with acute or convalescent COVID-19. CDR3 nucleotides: TGTGCCAGCAGTTACCCTCGTTTAGCTAGCGGGAGAGAGACCCAGTACTTC. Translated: CASSYPRLASGRETQYF.